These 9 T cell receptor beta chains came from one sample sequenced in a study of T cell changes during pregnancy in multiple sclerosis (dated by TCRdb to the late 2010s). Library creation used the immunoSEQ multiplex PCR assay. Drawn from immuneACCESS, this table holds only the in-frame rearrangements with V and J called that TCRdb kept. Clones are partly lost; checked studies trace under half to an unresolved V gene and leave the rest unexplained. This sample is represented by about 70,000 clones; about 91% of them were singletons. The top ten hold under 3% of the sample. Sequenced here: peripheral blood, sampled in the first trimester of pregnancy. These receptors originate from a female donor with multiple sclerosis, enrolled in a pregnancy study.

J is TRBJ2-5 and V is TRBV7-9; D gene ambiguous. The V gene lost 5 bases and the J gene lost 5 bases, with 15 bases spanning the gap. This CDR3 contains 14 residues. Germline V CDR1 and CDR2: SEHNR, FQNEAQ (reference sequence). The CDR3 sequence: CASSHQRGPETQYF. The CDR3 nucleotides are TGTGCCAGCAGCCACCAGCGTGGTCCGGAGACCCAGTACTTC.

The DNA of the CDR3 is TGTGCCAGCCAACAGAGGGAGGCTGTGGAAAAACTGTTTTTT. Translating gives CASQQREAVEKLFF. V is TRBV2 and J is TRBJ1-4; no clear D. The length of the CDR3 is 14 residues. Germline CDR1 SNHLY, CDR2 FYNNEI. The V gene lost 8 bases and the J gene lost 8 bases, with 18 bases spanning the gap.

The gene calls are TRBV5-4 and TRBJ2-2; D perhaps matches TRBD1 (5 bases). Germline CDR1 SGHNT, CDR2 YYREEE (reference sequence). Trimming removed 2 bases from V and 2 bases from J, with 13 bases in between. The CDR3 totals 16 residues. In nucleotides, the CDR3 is TGTGCCAGCAGCTTCTTCGCTAGGGGAAACACCGGGGAGCTGTTTTTT. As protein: CASSFFARGNTGELFF.

The CDR3 here is CASSLNLRTGGPYEQYF. CDR3 sequence (DNA): TGCGCCAGCAGCTTGAACCTTCGGACAGGCGGGCCCTACGAGCAGTACTTC. The V and J genes are TRBV5-1 and TRBJ2-7; 7 nucleotides align to TRBD1. The CDR3 totals 17 residues. The ends lost 1 base at V and 2 bases at J; junction bases unmatched: 12. Germline CDR1 reads SGHRS; CDR2 reads YFSETQ. Based on the CDR3 plus reference TRBV5-1 and TRBJ2-7, the full variable domain is KAGVTQTPRYLIKTRGQQVTLSCSPISGHRSVSWYQQTPGQGLQFLFEYFSETQRNKGNFPGRFSGRQFSNSRSEMNVSTLELGDSALYLCASSLNLRTGGPYEQYFGPGTRLTVT.

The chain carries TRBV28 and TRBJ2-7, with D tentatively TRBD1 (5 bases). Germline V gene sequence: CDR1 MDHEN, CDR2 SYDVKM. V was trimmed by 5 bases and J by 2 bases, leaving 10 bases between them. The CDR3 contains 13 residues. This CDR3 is CASSLGPAYEQYF. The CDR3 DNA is TGTGCCAGCAGTCTGGGGCCAGCCTACGAGCAGTACTTC.

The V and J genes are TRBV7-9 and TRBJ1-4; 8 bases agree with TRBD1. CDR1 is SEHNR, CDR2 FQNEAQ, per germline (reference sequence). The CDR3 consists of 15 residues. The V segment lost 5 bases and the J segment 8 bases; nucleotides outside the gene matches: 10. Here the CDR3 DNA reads TGTGCCAGCAGCCCAGACGACAGGGGAGGGGAAAAACTGTTTTTT. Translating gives CASSPDDRGGEKLFF.

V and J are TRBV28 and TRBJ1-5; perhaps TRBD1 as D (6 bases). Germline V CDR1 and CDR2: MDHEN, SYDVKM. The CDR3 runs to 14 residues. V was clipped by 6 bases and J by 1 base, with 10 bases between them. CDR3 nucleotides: TGTGCCAGCAGCCAAGGACAGAGCAATCAGCCCCAGCATTTT. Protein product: CASSQGQSNQPQHF. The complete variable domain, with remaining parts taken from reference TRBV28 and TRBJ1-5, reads DVKVTQSSRYLVKRTGEKVFLECVQDMDHENMFWYRQDPGLGLRLIYFSYDVKMKEKGDIPEGYSVSREKKERFSLILESASTNQTSMYLCASSQGQSNQPQHFGDGTRLSIL.

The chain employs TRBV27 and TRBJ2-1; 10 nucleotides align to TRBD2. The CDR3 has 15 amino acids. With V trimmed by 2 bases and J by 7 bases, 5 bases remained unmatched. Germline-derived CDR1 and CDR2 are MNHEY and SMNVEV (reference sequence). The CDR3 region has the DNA TGTGCCAGCAGTTTAAAACCTAGCGGGAGTAATGAGCAGTTCTTC. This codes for CASSLKPSGSNEQFF.

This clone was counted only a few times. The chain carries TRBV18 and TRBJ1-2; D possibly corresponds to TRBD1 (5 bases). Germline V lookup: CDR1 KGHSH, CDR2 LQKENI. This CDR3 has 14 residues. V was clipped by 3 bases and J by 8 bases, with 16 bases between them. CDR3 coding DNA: TGTGCCAGCTCACCCTTGGGGCAGCGAGAAGGCTACACCTTC. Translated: CASSPLGQREGYTF. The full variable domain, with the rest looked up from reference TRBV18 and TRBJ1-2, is NAGVMQNPRHLVRRRGQEARLRCSPMKGHSHVYWYRQLPEEGLKFMVYLQKENIIDESGMPKERFSAEFPKEGPSILRIQQVVRGDSAAYFCASSPLGQREGYTFGSGTRLTVV.